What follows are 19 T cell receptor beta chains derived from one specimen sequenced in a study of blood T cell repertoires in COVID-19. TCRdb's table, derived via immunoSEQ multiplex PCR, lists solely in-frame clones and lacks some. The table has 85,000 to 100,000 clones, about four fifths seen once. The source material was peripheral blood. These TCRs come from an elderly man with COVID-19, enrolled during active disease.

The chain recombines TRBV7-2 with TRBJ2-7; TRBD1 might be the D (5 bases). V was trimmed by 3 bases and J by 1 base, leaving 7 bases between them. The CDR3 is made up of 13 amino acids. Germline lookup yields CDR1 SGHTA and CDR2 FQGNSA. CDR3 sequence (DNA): TGTGCCAGCAGCTTCAGGGTGTCCTACGAGCAGTACTTC. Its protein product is CASSFRVSYEQYF.

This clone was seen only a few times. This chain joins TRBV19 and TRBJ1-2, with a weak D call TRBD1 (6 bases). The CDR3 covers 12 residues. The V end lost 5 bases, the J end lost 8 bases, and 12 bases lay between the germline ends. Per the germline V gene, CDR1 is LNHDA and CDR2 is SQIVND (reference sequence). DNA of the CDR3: TGTGCCAGTAGTCCTCGGGGGGGCGGCTACACCTTC. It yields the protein CASSPRGGGYTF.

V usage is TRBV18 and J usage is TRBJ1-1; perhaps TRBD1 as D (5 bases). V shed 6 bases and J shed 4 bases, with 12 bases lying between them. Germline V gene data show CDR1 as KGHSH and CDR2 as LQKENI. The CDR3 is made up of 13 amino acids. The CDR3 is CASSASQGTEAFF. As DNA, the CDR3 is TGTGCCAGCTCTGCCTCTCAGGGCACTGAAGCTTTCTTT. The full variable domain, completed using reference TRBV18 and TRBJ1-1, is NAGVMQNPRHLVRRRGQEARLRCSPMKGHSHVYWYRQLPEEGLKFMVYLQKENIIDESGMPKERFSAEFPKEGPSILRIQQVVRGDSAAYFCASSASQGTEAFFGQGTRLTVV.

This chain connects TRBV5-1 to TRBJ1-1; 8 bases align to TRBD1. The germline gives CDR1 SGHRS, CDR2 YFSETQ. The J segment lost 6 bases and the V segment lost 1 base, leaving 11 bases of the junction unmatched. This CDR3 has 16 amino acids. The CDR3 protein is CASSLSSIGQGSEAFF. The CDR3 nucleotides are TGCGCCAGCAGCTTGTCAAGTATTGGACAGGGCTCTGAAGCTTTCTTT. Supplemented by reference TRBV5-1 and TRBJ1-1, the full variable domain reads KAGVTQTPRYLIKTRGQQVTLSCSPISGHRSVSWYQQTPGQGLQFLFEYFSETQRNKGNFPGRFSGRQFSNSRSEMNVSTLELGDSALYLCASSLSSIGQGSEAFFGQGTRLTVV.

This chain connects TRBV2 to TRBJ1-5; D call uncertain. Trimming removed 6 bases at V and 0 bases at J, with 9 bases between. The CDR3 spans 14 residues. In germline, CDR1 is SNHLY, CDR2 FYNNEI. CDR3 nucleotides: TGTGCCAGCAGCCTCGACATTAGCAATCAGCCCCAGCATTTT. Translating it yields CASSLDISNQPQHF.

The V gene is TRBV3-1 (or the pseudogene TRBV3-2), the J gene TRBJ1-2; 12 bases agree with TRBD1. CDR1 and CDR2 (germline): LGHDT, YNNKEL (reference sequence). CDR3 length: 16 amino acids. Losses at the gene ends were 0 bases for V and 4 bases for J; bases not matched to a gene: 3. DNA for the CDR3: TGTGCCAGCAGCCAAGATTGGGGACAGGGGGCCTATGGCTACACCTTC. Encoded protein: CASSQDWGQGAYGYTF.

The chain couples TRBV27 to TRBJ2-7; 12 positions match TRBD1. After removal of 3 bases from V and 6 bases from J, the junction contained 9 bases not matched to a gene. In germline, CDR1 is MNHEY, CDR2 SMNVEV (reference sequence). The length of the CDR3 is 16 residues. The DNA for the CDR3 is TGTGCCAGCAGTTTGCAAACTGGGACAGGGGGCGGCGAGCAGTACTTC. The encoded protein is CASSLQTGTGGGEQYF.

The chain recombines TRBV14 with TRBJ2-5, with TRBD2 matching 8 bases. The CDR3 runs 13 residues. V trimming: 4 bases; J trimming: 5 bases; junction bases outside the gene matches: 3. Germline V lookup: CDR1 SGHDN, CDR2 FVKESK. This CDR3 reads CASSPSGRETQYF. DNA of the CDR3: TGTGCCAGCAGCCCTAGCGGGCGGGAGACCCAGTACTTC.

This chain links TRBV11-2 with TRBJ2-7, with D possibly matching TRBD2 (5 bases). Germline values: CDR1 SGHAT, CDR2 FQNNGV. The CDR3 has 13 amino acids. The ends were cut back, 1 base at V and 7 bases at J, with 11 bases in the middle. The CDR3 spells CASSLARVWEQYF. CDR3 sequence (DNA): TGTGCCAGCAGCTTAGCGAGGGTCTGGGAGCAGTACTTC.

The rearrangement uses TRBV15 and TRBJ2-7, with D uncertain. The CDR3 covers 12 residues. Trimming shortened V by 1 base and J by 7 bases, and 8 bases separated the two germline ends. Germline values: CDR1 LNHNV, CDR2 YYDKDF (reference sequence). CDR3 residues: CATSRVGWEQYF. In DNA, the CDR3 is TGTGCCACCAGCAGAGTTGGCTGGGAGCAGTACTTC.

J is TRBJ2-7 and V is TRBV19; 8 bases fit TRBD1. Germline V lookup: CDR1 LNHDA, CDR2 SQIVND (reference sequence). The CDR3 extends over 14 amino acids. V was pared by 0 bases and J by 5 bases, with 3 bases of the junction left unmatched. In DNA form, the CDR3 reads TGTGCCAGTAGTATAGACGCGACAGGGGACGAGCAGTACTTC. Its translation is CASSIDATGDEQYF.

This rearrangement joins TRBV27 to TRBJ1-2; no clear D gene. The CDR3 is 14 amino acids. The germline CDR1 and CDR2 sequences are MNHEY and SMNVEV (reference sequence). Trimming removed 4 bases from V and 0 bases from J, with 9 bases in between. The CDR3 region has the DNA TGTGCCAGCAGTTCTAATAGTCCTAACTATGGCTACACCTTC. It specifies CASSSNSPNYGYTF.

Here the CDR3 reads CASSRDGRGYQPQHF. CDR3 nucleotides: TGTGCCAGCAGTAGAGACGGGAGGGGATATCAGCCCCAGCATTTT. The chain links TRBV6-5 to TRBJ1-5, with D possibly TRBD1 on 5 matching bases. Trimming left V 5 bases short and J 5 bases short, with 16 bases between. The CDR3 loop spans 15 amino acids. Germline values: CDR1 MNHEY, CDR2 SVGAGI.

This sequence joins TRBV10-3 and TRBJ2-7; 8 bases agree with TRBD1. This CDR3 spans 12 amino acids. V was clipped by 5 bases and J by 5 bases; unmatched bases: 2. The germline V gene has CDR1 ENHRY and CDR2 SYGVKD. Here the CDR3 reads CAISKTGDEQYF. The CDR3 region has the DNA TGTGCCATCAGTAAGACAGGGGACGAGCAGTACTTC.

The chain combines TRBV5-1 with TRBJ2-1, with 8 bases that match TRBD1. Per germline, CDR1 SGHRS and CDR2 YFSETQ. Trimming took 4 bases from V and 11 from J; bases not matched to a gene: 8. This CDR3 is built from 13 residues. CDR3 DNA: TGCGCCAGCAGCCCCACTGACAGGGGTCAGCAGTTCTTC. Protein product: CASSPTDRGQQFF.

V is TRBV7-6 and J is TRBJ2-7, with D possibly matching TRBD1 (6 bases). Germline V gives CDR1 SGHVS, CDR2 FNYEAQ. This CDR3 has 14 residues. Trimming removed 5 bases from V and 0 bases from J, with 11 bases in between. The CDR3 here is CASSHGDTSYEQYF. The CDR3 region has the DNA TGTGCCAGCAGCCACGGGGACACCTCCTACGAGCAGTACTTC.

The CDR3 DNA follows: TGTGCCAGCAGGTCAGAAACAGGGCGGCGACCCTACGAGCAGTACTTC. Translation gives CASRSETGRRPYEQYF. The V call is TRBV25-1, the J call TRBJ2-7, with D perhaps matching TRBD1 (6 bases). Germline V gene lookup returns CDR1 MGHDK and CDR2 SYGVNS. The CDR3 runs to 16 residues. Trimming pared 6 bases from V and 2 bases from J, leaving 20 bases between.

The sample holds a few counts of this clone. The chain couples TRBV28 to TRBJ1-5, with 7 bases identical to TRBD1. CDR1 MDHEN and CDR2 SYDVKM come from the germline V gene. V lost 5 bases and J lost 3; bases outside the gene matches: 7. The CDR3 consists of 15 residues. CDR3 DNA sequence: TGTGCCAGCAGTGAACTGACAGGGTTCAATCAGCCCCAGCATTTT. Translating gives CASSELTGFNQPQHF. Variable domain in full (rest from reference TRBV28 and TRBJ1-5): DVKVTQSSRYLVKRTGEKVFLECVQDMDHENMFWYRQDPGLGLRLIYFSYDVKMKEKGDIPEGYSVSREKKERFSLILESASTNQTSMYLCASSELTGFNQPQHFGDGTRLSIL.

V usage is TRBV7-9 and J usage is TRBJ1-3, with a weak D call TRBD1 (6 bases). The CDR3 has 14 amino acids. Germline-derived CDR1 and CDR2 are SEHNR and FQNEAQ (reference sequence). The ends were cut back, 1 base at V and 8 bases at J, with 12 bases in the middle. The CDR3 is CASSLDLAGDTIYF. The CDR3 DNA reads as TGTGCCAGCAGCTTAGATTTGGCAGGGGACACCATATATTTT. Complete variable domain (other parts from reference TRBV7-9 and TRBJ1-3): DTGVSQNPRHKITKRGQNVTFRCDPISEHNRLYWYRQTLGQGPEFLTYFQNEAQLEKSRLLSDRFSAERPKGSFSTLEIQRTEQGDSAMYLCASSLDLAGDTIYFGEGSWLTVV.